The present T cell receptor (beta chain) was sequenced within a study of blood T cell repertoires in COVID-19 (TCRdb year 2020). Turning to the overall study: The collaborator samples originated in the United States, Italy and Spain and spanned the acute and convalescent phases of COVID-19. The prospective study material was composed of cDNA or gDNA derived from T cells, B-cell-depleted T cells, or PBMCs. The dataset comprised deeply sampled blood TCRbeta repertoires from subjects exposed to, actively infected with, or recovered from COVID-19. The repertoires were made available in a free public database intended to serve as a resource for research on the immune response to SARS-CoV-2. Samples were obtained from the ongoing ImmuneRACE study (first 160 participants) and from about 1,300 subjects provided by 6 global collaborators. A de-identified subject ID, COVID-19 status, age in years and sex were almost always included in the sample metadata. HLA class I and class II types, where available, came from metadata supplied by the sample provider rather than from assay-based typing.

V ends up 5 bases short and J 3 bases short, with an unmatched junction base count of 4. Reading from cysteine to phenylalanine, the CDR3 counts 14 amino acids. CDR3 DNA only is kept here, 42 bases in frame from base 1. The germline V gene (reference sequence) provides CDR1 SEHNR and CDR2 FQNEAQ. As to this clone: Its antigen target is currently unknown. Base-call qualities are not available, and no considerably larger clone is one nucleotide away.

TCRbeta CDR3 regions were amplified from genomic DNA using the immunoSEQ Assay, a bias-controlled multiplex PCR. Concerning the study's data processing: Nucleated cell counts per sample were estimated from amplification of reference gene primers within the assay. To quantify the absolute abundance of each unique TCRbeta CDR3 rearrangement, sequence reads were collapsed and filtered. Productive Simpson clonality was computed per sample as the square root of Simpson's diversity index over productive rearrangements. This immuneACCESS table, as held by TCRdb, lists in-frame sequences with V and J called but not all clones. Of the missing ones, under half trace to an unresolved V gene in checked studies; the others have no known cause. D and trimming were read from the DNA, whereas the V and J calls and clone size are those reported in that table. This sample has 160,000 or so clones in its table, and approximately 90% of those were observed once. Around 2.5% of the sample comes from the top ten.

Findings and caveats that apply to the study as a whole: Clinical and demographic metadata were provided uncurated, with the amount varying by source and participant.

Collaborating institutions collected whole blood in K2EDTA tubes following their own protocols. Collaborator samples were shipped for TCRbeta analysis as frozen whole blood, isolated PBMCs, or DNA extracted from either sample type. Sequences were obtained from peripheral blood. This sequence originates from a woman between 65 and 79 years old with acute or convalescent COVID-19. Here the chain combines TRBV7-9 and TRBJ1-2; TRBD1 lines up with 9 middle nucleotides. The nucleotide sequence is given as TGTGCCAGCAGCCCCAGGACAGGGGACTATGGCTACACCTTC. It codes for CASSPRTGDYGYTF.